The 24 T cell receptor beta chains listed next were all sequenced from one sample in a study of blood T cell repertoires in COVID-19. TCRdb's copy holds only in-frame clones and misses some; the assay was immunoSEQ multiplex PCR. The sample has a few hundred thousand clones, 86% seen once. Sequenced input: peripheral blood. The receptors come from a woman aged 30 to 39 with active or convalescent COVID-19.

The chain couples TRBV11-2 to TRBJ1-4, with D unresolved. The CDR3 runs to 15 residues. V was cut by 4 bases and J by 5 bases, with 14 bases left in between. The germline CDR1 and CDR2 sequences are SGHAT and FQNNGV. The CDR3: CASSSIRGGNEKLFF. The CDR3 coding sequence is TGTGCCAGCAGCTCGATACGGGGAGGGAATGAAAAACTGTTTTTT.

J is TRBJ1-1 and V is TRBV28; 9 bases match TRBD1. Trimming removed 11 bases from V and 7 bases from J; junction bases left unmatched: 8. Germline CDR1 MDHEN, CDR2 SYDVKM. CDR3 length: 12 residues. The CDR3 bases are TGTGCCGCTAGACAGGGGGATGGTGAAGCTTTCTTT. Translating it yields CAARQGDGEAFF.

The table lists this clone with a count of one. The CDR3 region is CASSKEDRIINQPQHF. CDR3 in DNA: TGTGCCAGCAGCAAAGAGGACAGAATTATCAATCAGCCCCAGCATTTT. V is TRBV21-1 and J is TRBJ1-5; the table's D call TRBD1 went unverified against the DNA. TRBV21-1 is reported as a pseudogene. The CDR3 runs 16 residues.

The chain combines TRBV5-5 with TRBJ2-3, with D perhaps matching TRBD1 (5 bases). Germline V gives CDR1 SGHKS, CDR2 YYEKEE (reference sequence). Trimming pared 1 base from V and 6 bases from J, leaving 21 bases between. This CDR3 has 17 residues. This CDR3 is CASSLRLGQGTSDTQYF. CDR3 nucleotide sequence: TGTGCCAGCAGCTTGAGGCTTGGACAAGGAACGTCGGATACGCAGTATTTT.

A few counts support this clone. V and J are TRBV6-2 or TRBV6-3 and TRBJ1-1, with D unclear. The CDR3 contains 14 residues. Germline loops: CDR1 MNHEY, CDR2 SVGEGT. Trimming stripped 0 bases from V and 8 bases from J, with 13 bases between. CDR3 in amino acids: CASSYSTMGREAFF. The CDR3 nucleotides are TGTGCCAGCAGTTACTCGACAATGGGCAGGGAAGCTTTCTTT.

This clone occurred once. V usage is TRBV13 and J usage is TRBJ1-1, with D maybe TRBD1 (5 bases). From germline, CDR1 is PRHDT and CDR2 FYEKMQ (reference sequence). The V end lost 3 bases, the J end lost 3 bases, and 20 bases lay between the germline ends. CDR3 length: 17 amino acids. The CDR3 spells CASSLRGTYSGDTEAFF. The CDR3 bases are TGTGCCAGCAGCTTGAGAGGGACCTATTCGGGGGACACTGAAGCTTTCTTT.

CDR3 in DNA: TGTGCCACGCAGGGAAGTGGAGTGGACTATGGCTACACCTTC. Its translation: CATQGSGVDYGYTF. The chain couples TRBV24-1 to TRBJ1-2; TRBD1 might be the D (5 bases). V lost 10 bases and J 3 bases, leaving 17 bases between the germline ends. CDR3 length: 14 residues. CDR1 is KGHDR, CDR2 SFDVKD, per germline.

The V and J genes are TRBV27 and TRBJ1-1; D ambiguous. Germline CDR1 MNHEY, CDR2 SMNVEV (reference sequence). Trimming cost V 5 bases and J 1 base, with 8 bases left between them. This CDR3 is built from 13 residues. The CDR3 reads CASSPLRNTEAFF. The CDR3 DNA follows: TGTGCCAGCAGTCCCCTCCGGAACACTGAAGCTTTCTTT.

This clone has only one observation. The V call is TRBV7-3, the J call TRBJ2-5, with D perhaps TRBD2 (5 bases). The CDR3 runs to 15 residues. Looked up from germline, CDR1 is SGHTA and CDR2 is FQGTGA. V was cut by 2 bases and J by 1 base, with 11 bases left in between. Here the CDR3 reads CASSLLGGGQETQYF. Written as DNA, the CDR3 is TGTGCCAGCAGCTTATTAGGTGGAGGCCAAGAGACCCAGTACTTC.

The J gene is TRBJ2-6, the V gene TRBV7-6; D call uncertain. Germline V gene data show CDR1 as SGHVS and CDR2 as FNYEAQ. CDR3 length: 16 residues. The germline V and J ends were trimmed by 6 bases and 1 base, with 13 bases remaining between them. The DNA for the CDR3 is TGTGCCAGCAGTCTCCGTCCGTCTTCTGGGGCCAACGTCCTGACTTTC. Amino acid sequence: CASSLRPSSGANVLTF.

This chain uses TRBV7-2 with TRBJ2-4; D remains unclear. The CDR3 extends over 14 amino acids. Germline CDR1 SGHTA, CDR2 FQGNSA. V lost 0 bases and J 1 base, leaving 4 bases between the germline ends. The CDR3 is CASSLAAAKNIQYF. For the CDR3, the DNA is TGTGCCAGCAGCTTAGCAGCGGCCAAAAACATTCAGTACTTC.

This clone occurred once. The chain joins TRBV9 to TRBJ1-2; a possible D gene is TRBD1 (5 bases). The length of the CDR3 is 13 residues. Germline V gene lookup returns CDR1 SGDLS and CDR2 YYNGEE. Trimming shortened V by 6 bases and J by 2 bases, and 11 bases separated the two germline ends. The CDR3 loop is CASNLGVNYGYTF. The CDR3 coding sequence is TGTGCCAGCAATTTAGGGGTCAACTATGGCTACACCTTC.

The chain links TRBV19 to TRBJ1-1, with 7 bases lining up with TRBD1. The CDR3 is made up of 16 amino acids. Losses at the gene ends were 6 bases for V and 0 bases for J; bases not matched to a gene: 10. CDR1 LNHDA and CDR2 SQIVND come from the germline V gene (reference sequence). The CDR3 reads CASSSALRGMNTEAFF. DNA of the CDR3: TGTGCCAGTAGCAGCGCTCTCAGGGGGATGAACACTGAAGCTTTCTTT.

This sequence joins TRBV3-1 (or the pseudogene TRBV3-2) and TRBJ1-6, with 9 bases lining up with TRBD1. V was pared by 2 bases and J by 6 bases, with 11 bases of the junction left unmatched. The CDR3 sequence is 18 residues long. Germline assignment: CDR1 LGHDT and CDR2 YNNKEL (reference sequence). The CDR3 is CASSQRPTMTGGNSPLHF. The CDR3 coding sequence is TGTGCCAGCAGCCAAAGACCGACGATGACAGGGGGTAATTCACCCCTCCACTTT.

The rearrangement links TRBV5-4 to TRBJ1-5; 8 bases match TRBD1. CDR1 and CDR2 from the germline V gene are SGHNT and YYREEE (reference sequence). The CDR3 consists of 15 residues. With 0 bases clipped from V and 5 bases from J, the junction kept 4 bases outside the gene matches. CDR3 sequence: CASSLADRGYQPQHF. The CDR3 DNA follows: TGTGCCAGCAGCTTGGCTGACAGGGGATATCAGCCCCAGCATTTT.

CDR3 residues: CASSDWGTSTDTQYF. The DNA for the CDR3 is TGTGCCAGCAGTGACTGGGGGACTAGCACAGATACGCAGTATTTT. The chain recombines TRBV2 with TRBJ2-3, with a possible D match to TRBD2 (6 bases). Germline lookup yields CDR1 SNHLY and CDR2 FYNNEI. Trimming removed 3 bases at V and 0 bases at J, with 10 bases between. The CDR3 runs to 15 residues.

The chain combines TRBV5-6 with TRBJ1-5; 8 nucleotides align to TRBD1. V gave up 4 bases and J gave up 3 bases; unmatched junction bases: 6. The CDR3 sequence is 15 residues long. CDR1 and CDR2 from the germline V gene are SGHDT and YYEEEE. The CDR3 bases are TGTGCCAGCAGCCTCGGACAGGGTCTCAATCAGCCCCAGCATTTT. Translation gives CASSLGQGLNQPQHF.

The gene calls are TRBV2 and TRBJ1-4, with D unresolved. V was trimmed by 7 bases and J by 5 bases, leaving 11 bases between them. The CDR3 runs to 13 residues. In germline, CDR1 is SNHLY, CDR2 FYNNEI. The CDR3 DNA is TGTGCCAGCAAGTACTCGGGGAATGAAAAACTGTTTTTT. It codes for CASKYSGNEKLFF. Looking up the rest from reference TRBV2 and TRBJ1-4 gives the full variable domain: EPEVTQTPSHQVTQMGQEVILRCVPISNHLYFYWYRQILGQKVEFLVSFYNNEISEKSEIFDDQFSVERPDGSNFTLKIRSTKLEDSAMYFCASKYSGNEKLFFGSGTQLSVL.

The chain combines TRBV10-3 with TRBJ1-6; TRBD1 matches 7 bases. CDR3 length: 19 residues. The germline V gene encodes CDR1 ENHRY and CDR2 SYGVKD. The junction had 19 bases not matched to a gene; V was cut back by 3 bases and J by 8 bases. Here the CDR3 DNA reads TGTGCCATCAGTGACCCGCCAGGTCAAAGCGGAGGACAGGATTCACCCCTCCACTTT. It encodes CAISDPPGQSGGQDSPLHF.

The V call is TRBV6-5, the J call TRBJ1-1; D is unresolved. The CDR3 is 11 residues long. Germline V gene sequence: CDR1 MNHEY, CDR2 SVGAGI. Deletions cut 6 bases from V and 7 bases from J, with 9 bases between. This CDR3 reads CASRDGVEAFF. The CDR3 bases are TGTGCCAGCAGAGATGGAGTTGAAGCTTTCTTT.

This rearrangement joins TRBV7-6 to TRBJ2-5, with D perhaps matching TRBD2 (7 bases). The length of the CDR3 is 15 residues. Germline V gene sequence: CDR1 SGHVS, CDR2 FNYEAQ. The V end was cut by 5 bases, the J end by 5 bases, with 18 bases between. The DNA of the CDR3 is TGTGCCAGCAGCACGTTCCAGGGGCGGGGGGAGACCCAGTACTTC. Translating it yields CASSTFQGRGETQYF.

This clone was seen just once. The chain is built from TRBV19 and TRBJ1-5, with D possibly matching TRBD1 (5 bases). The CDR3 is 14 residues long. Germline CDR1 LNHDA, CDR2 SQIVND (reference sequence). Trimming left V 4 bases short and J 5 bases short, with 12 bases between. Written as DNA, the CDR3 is TGTGCCAGTAGTAGGGGCAGGACGGATCAGCCCCAGCATTTT. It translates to CASSRGRTDQPQHF.

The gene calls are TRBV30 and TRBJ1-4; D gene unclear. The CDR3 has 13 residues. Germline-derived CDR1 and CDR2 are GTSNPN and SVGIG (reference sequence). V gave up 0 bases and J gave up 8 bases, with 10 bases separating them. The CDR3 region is CAWSVRGEEKLFF. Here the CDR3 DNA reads TGTGCCTGGAGTGTACGCGGGGAAGAAAAACTGTTTTTT.

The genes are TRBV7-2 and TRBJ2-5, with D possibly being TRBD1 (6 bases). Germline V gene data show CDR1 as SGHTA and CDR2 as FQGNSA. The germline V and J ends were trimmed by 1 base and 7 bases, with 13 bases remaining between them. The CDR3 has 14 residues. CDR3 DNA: TGTGCCAGCAGCTTAGGGGTGGGGGCCGTGACCCAGTACTTC. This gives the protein CASSLGVGAVTQYF.